This T cell receptor beta chain emerged from a study of cytomegalovirus exposure and HLA in healthy donors. This clone was detected only once. Amplification used 60 Vbeta primers and 13 Jbeta primers. The table came from immunoSEQ multiplex PCR; TCRdb's copy has only in-frame clones and leaves some out. The table has fewer than 200,000 clones, 68% seen once. The sample taken for sequencing was PBMCs. This sequence originates from a man over 45 in good health and CMV-seronegative.

The CDR3 DNA reads TGTGCCAGCAGTTTTTCTGGGGAGCTGTTTTTT. Amino acids: CASSFSGELFF. The chain combines TRBV28 with TRBJ2-2; the D is unclear. The CDR3 spans 11 residues. The V end was cut by 3 bases, the J end by 8 bases, with 4 bases between. Germline V gene lookup returns CDR1 MDHEN and CDR2 SYDVKM.